Listed here are 23 T cell receptor beta chains from one sample, sequenced in a study of cytomegalovirus exposure and HLA in healthy donors. 13 Jbeta primers and 60 Vbeta primers were used for the PCR. Sequenced by immunoSEQ multiplex PCR; TCRdb stores in-frame clones only, minus some. The profile shows some 180,000 clones, roughly 80% of them singletons. Sequenced material: PBMCs. These receptors came from a female donor in good health and CMV-seronegative.

There are a few counts of this clone. The chain joins TRBV9 to TRBJ1-1; tentatively, D is TRBD1 (6 bases). The CDR3 is 13 amino acids. The V gene's germline CDR1 is SGDLS and CDR2 YYNGEE. V lost 3 bases, J lost 7 bases, and 13 bases lay in between. The CDR3 region has the DNA TGTGCCAGCAGCGGTGGACAGCGCCTTGAAGCTTTCTTT. It translates to CASSGGQRLEAFF.

The chain couples TRBV7-3 to TRBJ2-3; D is possibly TRBD2 (5 bases). CDR1 is SGHTA, CDR2 FQGTGA, per germline. The CDR3 is 13 residues long. V lost 5 bases and J 6 bases, leaving 12 bases between the germline ends. For the CDR3, the DNA is TGTGCCAGCAGCCCTACCGGGATCGATACGCAGTATTTT. As protein: CASSPTGIDTQYF.

This rearrangement joins TRBV9 to TRBJ2-7; D not certain. The CDR3 has 14 amino acids. Between the trimmed V and J ends, which lost 0 bases and 0 bases, there was a span of 7 bases. CDR1 is SGDLS and CDR2 is YYNGEE in the germline V gene. CDR3: CASSVGSSSYEQYF. The CDR3 DNA reads TGTGCCAGCAGCGTAGGGTCCAGCTCCTACGAGCAGTACTTC.

The chain joins TRBV28 to TRBJ2-7, with D perhaps TRBD1 (6 bases). Trimming took off 5 bases at V and 2 bases at J, with 16 bases between the two ends. Looked up from germline, CDR1 is MDHEN and CDR2 is SYDVKM. The CDR3 loop spans 15 amino acids. The CDR3, as DNA: TGTGCCAGCAGTCCTCGGAAGGGGGTTACCTACGAGCAGTACTTC. Encoded protein: CASSPRKGVTYEQYF.

The J gene is TRBJ1-5, the V gene TRBV6-1; D uncertain. V was cut by 0 bases and J by 6 bases, with 9 bases left in between. The CDR3 sequence is 14 residues long. Germline values: CDR1 MNHNS, CDR2 SASEGT. CDR3 loop: CASSEALRSQPQHF. DNA of the CDR3: TGTGCCAGCAGTGAAGCGCTTCGGTCTCAGCCCCAGCATTTT.

This clone was observed once. This chain joins TRBV6-5 and TRBJ1-6; TRBD1 matches 8 bases. CDR1 and CDR2 from the germline V gene are MNHEY and SVGAGI. The trim removed 6 bases at V and 7 bases at J, leaving 5 bases unmatched. The CDR3 sequence is 14 residues long. The CDR3 DNA sequence: TGTGCCAGCAGCGCCCGGACAGGGAATTCACCCCTCCACTTT. Its translation: CASSARTGNSPLHF.

This clone was observed a single time. The chain has TRBV4-1 and TRBJ1-1; D remains unclear. The length of the CDR3 is 14 residues. Germline CDR1 MGHRA, CDR2 YSYEKL. Deletions cut 0 bases from V and 1 base from J, with 6 bases between. CDR3 DNA: TGCGCCAGCAGCCAAGAAGGCGGGAACACTGAAGCTTTCTTT. This codes for CASSQEGGNTEAFF.

The genes are TRBV28 and TRBJ1-1; maybe TRBD1 (6 bases). CDR3 size: 16 residues. Deletions cut 2 bases from V and 4 bases from J, with 17 bases between. Germline CDR1 reads MDHEN; CDR2 reads SYDVKM. CDR3 sequence: CASSLGHRVRGTEAFF. The CDR3 DNA reads TGTGCCAGCAGTTTAGGCCACAGGGTCAGGGGCACTGAAGCTTTCTTT.

The rearrangement joins TRBV28 to TRBJ1-1; 9 bases align to TRBD1. The CDR3 has 16 residues. V was pared by 6 bases and J by 4 bases, with 12 bases of the junction left unmatched. Germline CDR1 is MDHEN and CDR2 is SYDVKM. The CDR3 region has the DNA TGTGCCAGCAGAACCCTTCACAGGGGGCGCGGCACTGAAGCTTTCTTT. This gives the protein CASRTLHRGRGTEAFF.

The genes are TRBV12-5 and TRBJ2-1, with 11 bases that match TRBD1. This CDR3 is built from 15 residues. V lost 5 bases, J lost 7 bases, and 7 bases stayed unmatched. The germline V gene encodes CDR1 LGHNT and CDR2 FRNRAP. DNA for the CDR3: TGTGCTAGTGGTCTGGGACAGGGGGAGGGAAATGAGCAGTTCTTC. This codes for CASGLGQGEGNEQFF.

V and J are TRBV2 and TRBJ1-4, with D possibly matching TRBD1 (5 bases). The V gene's germline CDR1 is SNHLY and CDR2 FYNNEI. The CDR3 is made up of 13 amino acids. The ends were cut back, 4 bases at V and 7 bases at J, with 10 bases in the middle. The CDR3, as DNA: TGTGCCAGCAGTGTGGGCAGGGCTGAAAAACTGTTTTTT. Its translation is CASSVGRAEKLFF.

This chain connects TRBV19 to TRBJ2-1; TRBD2 matches 8 bases. Germline CDR1 and CDR2: LNHDA and SQIVND (reference sequence). The length of the CDR3 is 17 residues. The trim removed 0 bases at V and 1 base at J, leaving 5 bases unmatched. CDR3 amino acids: CASSIDYSGASYNEQFF. For the CDR3, the DNA is TGTGCCAGTAGTATAGATTATAGCGGGGCATCCTACAATGAGCAGTTCTTC.

The V and J genes are TRBV21-1 and TRBJ2-1; TRBD2 is the table's D call and was not checked against the DNA. TRBV21-1 is marked as a pseudogene. This CDR3 has 14 residues. This CDR3 is CASSKTPSGYEQFF. The CDR3 DNA sequence: TGTGCCAGCAGCAAAACCCCCTCGGGGTATGAGCAGTTCTTC.

This clone appeared a single time. This chain connects TRBV7-2 to TRBJ1-2; 7 bases are a match to TRBD1. This CDR3 comprises 16 residues. Per germline, CDR1 SGHTA and CDR2 FQGNSA. Trimming at V came to 5 bases and at J to 0 bases, leaving 9 bases not matched to a gene. The CDR3 loop reads CASSEAPGQSNYGYTF. Here the CDR3 DNA reads TGTGCCAGCAGCGAAGCCCCGGGACAGTCTAACTATGGCTACACCTTC.

The genes are TRBV2 and TRBJ1-5; TRBD1 is a possible D gene (5 bases). In germline, CDR1 is SNHLY, CDR2 FYNNEI. The CDR3 totals 14 residues. Trimming pared 6 bases from V and 0 bases from J, leaving 9 bases between. The CDR3 nucleotides read TGTGCCAGCAGACCTCAGGGTAGCAATCAGCCCCAGCATTTT. Its translation: CASRPQGSNQPQHF.

The J gene is TRBJ1-4, the V gene TRBV19, with TRBD1 matching over 8 bases. With 4 bases clipped from V and 8 bases from J, the junction kept 6 bases outside the gene matches. This CDR3 comprises 14 residues. Germline V gene lookup returns CDR1 LNHDA and CDR2 SQIVND (reference sequence). CDR3 bases: TGTGCCAGTAGTAGCAGGGGGCCAGGAGAAAAACTGTTTTTT. Translated, it gives CASSSRGPGEKLFF.

With respect to this clone: The junction differs from germline at one of its ends, possibly a read error. The V call is TRBV7-9, the J call TRBJ2-7; 7 positions match TRBD1. This CDR3 contains 13 residues. Per germline, CDR1 SEHNR and CDR2 FQNEAQ (reference sequence). The CDR3 loop reads CSSSPGQVHEQYF. CDR3 sequence (DNA): TGTTCCAGCAGTCCAGGACAGGTACACGAGCAGTACTTC. The full variable domain, rest sourced from reference TRBV7-9 and TRBJ2-7, is DTGVSQNPRHKITKRGQNVTFRCDPISEHNRLYWYRQTLGQGPEFLTYFQNEAQLEKSRLLSDRFSAERPKGSFSTLEIQRTEQGDSAMYLCSSSPGQVHEQYFGPGTRLTVT.

The chain carries TRBV5-6 and TRBJ1-2; D possibly corresponds to TRBD1 (6 bases). CDR1 is SGHDT and CDR2 is YYEEEE in the germline V gene. The CDR3 has 13 residues. Trimming left V 0 bases short and J 8 bases short, with 11 bases between. CDR3 nucleotides: TGTGCCAGCAGCTTGGCAGGGGCCGGAGGCTACACCTTC. Protein sequence: CASSLAGAGGYTF. The full variable domain, completed using reference TRBV5-6 and TRBJ1-2, is DAGVTQSPTHLIKTRGQQVTLRCSPKSGHDTVSWYQQALGQGPQFIFQYYEEEERQRGNFPDRFSGHQFPNYSSELNVNALLLGDSALYLCASSLAGAGGYTFGSGTRLTVV.

This clone was detected ten times or more. The CDR3 bases are TGTGCCAGCAGCTTAGATCTGAGAAATGAGCAGTTCTTC. Its translation: CASSLDLRNEQFF. The rearrangement links TRBV11-2 to TRBJ2-1; no clear D. Looked up from germline, CDR1 is SGHAT and CDR2 is FQNNGV. V was cut by 0 bases and J by 7 bases, with 7 bases left in between. The CDR3 extends over 13 amino acids. Combining the CDR3 with reference TRBV11-2 and TRBJ2-1 gives the whole variable domain EAGVAQSPRYKIIEKRQSVAFWCNPISGHATLYWYQQILGQGPKLLIQFQNNGVVDDSQLPKDRFSAERLKGVDSTLKIQPAKLEDSAVYLCASSLDLRNEQFFGPGTRLTVL.

This clone was counted a few times. The chain carries TRBV5-4 and TRBJ1-4; TRBD1 matches at 7 bases. The V and J ends lost 4 bases and 0 bases, in that order; junction bases with no gene match: 6. The germline gives CDR1 SGHNT, CDR2 YYREEE (reference sequence). CDR3 size: 16 residues. DNA of the CDR3: TGTGCCAGCAGCCGCCTGGGACAGCCAACTAATGAAAAACTGTTTTTT. Protein: CASSRLGQPTNEKLFF.

Comment on this clone: This sample also contains other DNA sequences that code for the same CDR3. V usage is TRBV20-1 and J usage is TRBJ1-2; TRBD1 aligns across 11 bases. V lost 6 bases and J lost 8; bases outside the gene matches: 2. Germline CDR1 DFQATT, CDR2 SNEGSKA (reference sequence). The CDR3 length is 11 residues. Here the CDR3 DNA reads TGCAGTGCAAGGACAGGGGGCGGCTACACCTTC. Translation gives CSARTGGGYTF.

The rearrangement joins TRBV19 to TRBJ1-5; D gene ambiguous. Germline V gene lookup returns CDR1 LNHDA and CDR2 SQIVND (reference sequence). The CDR3 sequence is 14 residues long. Deletions cut 6 bases from V and 7 bases from J, with 16 bases between. CDR3 DNA: TGTGCCAGTAGCGTGGTGGGATGGGAGCAGCCCCAGCATTTT. Its translation is CASSVVGWEQPQHF.

The gene calls are TRBV5-6 and TRBJ2-5; 11 bases are a match to TRBD1. J lost 4 bases, V lost 4 bases, and 15 bases had no gene match. The CDR3 is made up of 18 amino acids. Germline CDR1 SGHDT, CDR2 YYEEEE. The CDR3 DNA reads as TGTGCCAGCAGCGCAATGCCGGGACAGGGGGATTTCGGAGAGACCCAGTACTTC. The encoded protein is CASSAMPGQGDFGETQYF.